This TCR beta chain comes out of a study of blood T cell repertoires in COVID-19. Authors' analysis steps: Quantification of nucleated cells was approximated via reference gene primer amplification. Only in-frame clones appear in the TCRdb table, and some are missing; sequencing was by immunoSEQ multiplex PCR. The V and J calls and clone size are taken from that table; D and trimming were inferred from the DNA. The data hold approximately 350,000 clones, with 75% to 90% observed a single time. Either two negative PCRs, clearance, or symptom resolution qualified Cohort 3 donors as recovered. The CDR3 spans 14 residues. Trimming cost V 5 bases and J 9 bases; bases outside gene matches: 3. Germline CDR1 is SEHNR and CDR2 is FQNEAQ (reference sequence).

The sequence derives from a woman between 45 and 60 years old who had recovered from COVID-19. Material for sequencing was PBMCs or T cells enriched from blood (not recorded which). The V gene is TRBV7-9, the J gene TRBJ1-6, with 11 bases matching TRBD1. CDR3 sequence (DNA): TGTGCCAGCAGCACCGGGACAGGGGGTTCACCCCTCCACTTT. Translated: CASSTGTGGSPLHF.